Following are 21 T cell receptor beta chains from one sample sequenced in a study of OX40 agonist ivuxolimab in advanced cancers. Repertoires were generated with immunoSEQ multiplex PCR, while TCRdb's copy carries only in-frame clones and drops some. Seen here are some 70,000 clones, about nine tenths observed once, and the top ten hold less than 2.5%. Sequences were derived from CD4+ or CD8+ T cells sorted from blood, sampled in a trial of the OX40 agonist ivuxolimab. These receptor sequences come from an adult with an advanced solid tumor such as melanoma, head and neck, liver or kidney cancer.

In nucleotides, the CDR3 is TGTGCCAGCAGCCCTCCCGGGAACAACTTCCTCTCTGGGGCCAACGTCCTGACTTTC. It yields the protein CASSPPGNNFLSGANVLTF. This sequence joins TRBV5-8 and TRBJ2-6; D may be TRBD2 (5 bases). Per germline, CDR1 SGHTS and CDR2 YDEGEE. The V and J ends lost 4 bases and 0 bases respectively, with 20 bases between them. CDR3 size: 19 residues.

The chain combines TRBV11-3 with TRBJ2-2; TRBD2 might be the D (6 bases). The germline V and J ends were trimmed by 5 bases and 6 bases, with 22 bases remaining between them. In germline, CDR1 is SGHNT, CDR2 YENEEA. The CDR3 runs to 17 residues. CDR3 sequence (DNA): TGTGCCAGCAGCCCCCGACCGGGGGTGAGGGTAGCCGGGGAGCTGTTTTTT. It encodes CASSPRPGVRVAGELFF.

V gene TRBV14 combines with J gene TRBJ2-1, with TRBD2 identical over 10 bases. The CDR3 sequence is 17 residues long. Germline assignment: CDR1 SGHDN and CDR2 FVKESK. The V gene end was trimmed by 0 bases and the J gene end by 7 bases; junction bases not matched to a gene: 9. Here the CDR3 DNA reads TGTGCCAGCAGCCAAGATTGGAGCGGGAGGGCTGGAAATGAGCAGTTCTTC. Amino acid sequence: CASSQDWSGRAGNEQFF.

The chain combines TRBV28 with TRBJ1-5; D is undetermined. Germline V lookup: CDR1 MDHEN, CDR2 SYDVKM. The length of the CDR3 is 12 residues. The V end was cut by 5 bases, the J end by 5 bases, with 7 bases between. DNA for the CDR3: TGTGCCAGCAGTGCCAATTATCAGCCCCAGCATTTT. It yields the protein CASSANYQPQHF.

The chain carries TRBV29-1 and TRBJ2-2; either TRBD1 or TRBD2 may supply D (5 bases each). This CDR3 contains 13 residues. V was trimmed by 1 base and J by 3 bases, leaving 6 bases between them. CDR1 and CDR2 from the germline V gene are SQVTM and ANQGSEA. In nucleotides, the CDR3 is TGCAGCGTTGAAGGGGGGTACACCGGGGAGCTGTTTTTT. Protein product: CSVEGGYTGELFF.

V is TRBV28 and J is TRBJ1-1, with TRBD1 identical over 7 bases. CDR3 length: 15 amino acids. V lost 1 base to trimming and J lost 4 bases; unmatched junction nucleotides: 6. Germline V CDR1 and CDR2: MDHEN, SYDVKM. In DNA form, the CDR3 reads TGTGCCAGCAGTTTATACGCAGGGGGTGGCACTGAAGCTTTCTTT. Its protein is CASSLYAGGGTEAFF.

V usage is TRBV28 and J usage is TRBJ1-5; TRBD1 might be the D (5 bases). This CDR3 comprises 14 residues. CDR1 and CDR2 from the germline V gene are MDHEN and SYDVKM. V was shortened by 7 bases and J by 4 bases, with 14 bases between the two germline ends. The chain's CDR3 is CASTPDSFNQPQHF. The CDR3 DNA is TGTGCCAGCACCCCAGACAGCTTTAATCAGCCCCAGCATTTT.

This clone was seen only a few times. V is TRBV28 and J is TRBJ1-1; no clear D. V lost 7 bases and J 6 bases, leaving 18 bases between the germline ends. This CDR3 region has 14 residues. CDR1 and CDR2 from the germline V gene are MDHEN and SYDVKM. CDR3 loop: CASTVPARPSEAFF. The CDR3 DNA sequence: TGTGCCAGCACCGTTCCGGCCAGGCCCTCTGAAGCTTTCTTT.

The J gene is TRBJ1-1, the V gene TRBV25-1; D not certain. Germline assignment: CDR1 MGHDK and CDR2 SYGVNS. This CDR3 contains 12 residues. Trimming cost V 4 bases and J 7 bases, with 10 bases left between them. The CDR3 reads CASSVLRGEAFF. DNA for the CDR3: TGTGCCAGCAGTGTCTTGCGGGGTGAAGCTTTCTTT.

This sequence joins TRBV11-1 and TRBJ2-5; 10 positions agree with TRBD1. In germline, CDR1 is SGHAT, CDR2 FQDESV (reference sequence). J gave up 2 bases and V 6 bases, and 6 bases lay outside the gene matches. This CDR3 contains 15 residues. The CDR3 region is CASSLGQGDQETQYF. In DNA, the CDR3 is TGTGCCAGCAGTCTAGGACAGGGGGATCAAGAGACCCAGTACTTC.

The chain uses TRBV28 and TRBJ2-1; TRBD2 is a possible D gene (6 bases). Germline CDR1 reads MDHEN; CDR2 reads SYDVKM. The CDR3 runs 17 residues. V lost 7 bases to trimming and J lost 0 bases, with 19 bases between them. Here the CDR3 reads CASTSSGSSSSYNEQFF. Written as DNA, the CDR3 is TGTGCCAGCACCTCCTCCGGGAGTTCAAGCTCCTACAATGAGCAGTTCTTC.

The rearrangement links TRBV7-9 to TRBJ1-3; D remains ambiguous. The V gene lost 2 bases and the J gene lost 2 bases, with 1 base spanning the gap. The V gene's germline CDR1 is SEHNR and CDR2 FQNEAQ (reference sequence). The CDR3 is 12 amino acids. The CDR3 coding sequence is TGTGCCAGCAGCTTACCTGGAAACACCATATATTTT. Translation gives CASSLPGNTIYF.

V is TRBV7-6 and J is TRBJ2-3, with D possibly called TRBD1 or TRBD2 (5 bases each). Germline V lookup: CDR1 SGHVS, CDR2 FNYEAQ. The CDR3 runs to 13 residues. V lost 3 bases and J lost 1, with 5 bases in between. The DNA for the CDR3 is TGTGCCAGCAGCTTGGGGGGCACAGATACGCAGTATTTT. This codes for CASSLGGTDTQYF.

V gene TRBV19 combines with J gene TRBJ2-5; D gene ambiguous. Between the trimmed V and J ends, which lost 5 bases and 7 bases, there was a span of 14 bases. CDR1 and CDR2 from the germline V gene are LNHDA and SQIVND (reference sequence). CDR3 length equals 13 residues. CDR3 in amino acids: CASSRQASATQYF. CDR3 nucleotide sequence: TGTGCCAGTAGTCGGCAGGCCTCGGCGACCCAGTACTTC. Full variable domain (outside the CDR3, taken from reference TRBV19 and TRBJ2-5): DGGITQSPKYLFRKEGQNVTLSCEQNLNHDAMYWYRQDPGQGLRLIYYSQIVNDFQKGDIAEGYSVSREKKESFPLTVTSAQKNPTAFYLCASSRQASATQYFGPGTRLLVL.

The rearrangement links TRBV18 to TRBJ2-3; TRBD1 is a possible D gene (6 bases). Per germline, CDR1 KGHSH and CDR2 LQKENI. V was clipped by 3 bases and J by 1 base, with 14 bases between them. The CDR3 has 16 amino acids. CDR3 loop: CASSPPQGQGTDTQYF. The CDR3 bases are TGTGCCAGCTCACCTCCCCAGGGGCAGGGCACAGATACGCAGTATTTT.

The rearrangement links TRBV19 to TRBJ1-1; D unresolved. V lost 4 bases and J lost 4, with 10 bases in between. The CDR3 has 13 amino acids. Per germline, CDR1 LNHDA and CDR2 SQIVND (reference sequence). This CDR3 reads CASSTMAGTEAFF. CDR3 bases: TGTGCCAGTAGTACTATGGCGGGCACTGAAGCTTTCTTT.

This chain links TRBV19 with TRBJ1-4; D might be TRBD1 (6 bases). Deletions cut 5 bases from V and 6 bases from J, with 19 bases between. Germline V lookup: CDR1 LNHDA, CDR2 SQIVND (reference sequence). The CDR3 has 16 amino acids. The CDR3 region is CASSLYRVTGHEKLFF. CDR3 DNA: TGTGCCAGTAGTTTGTACAGGGTCACCGGGCATGAAAAACTGTTTTTT.

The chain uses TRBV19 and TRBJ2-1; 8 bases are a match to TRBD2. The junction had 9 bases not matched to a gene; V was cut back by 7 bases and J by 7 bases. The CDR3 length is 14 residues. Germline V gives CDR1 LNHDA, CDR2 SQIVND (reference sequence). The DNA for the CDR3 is TGTGCCAGTACCGACGGGAGGGCGAGGAATGAGCAGTTCTTC. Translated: CASTDGRARNEQFF. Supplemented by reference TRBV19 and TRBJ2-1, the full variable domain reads DGGITQSPKYLFRKEGQNVTLSCEQNLNHDAMYWYRQDPGQGLRLIYYSQIVNDFQKGDIAEGYSVSREKKESFPLTVTSAQKNPTAFYLCASTDGRARNEQFFGPGTRLTVL.

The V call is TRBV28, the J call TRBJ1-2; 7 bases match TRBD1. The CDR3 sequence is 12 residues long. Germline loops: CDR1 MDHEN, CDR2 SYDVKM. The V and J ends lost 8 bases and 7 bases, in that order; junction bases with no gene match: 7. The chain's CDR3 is CASDDRDSGYTF. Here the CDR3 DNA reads TGTGCCAGCGACGACAGGGACAGTGGCTACACCTTC.

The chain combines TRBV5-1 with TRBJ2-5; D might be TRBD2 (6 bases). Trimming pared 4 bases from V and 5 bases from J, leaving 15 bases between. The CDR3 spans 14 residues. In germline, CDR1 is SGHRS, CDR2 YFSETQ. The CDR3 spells CASSPPGVQETQYF. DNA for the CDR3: TGCGCCAGCAGCCCCCCGGGGGTCCAGGAGACCCAGTACTTC.

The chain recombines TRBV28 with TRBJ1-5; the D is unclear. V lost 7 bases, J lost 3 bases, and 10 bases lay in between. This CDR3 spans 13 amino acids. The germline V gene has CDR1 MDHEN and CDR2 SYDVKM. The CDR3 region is CASITGNNQPQHF. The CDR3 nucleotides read TGTGCCAGCATAACCGGGAACAATCAGCCCCAGCATTTT.